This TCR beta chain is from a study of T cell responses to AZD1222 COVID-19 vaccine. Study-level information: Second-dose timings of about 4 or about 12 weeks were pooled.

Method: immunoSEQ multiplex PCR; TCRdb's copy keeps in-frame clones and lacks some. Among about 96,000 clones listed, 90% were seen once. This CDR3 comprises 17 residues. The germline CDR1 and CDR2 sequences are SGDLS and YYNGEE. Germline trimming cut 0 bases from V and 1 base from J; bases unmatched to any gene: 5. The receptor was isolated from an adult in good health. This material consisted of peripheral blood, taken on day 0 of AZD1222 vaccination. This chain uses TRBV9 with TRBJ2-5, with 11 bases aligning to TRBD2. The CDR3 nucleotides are TGTGCCAGCAGCGTAGGGGTAGCGGGAGGGTCCCAAGAGACCCAGTACTTC. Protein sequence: CASSVGVAGGSQETQYF.